This T cell receptor (beta chain) stems from a study of neurological immune-mediated disorders. General study points: TCR-beta repertoires seemed private in all groups, with no expanded CDR3 amino acid sequences shared.

V dropped 8 bases and J dropped 4 bases, with 11 bases sitting between them. Germline V lookup: CDR1 SQVTM, CDR2 ANQGSEA. The CDR3 is 11 residues long. A 10-nucleotide random UMI tagged transcripts in template-switch 5'RACE cDNA synthesis. TCRdb analysed the 5' RACE reads with MiXCR anew, one entry per CDR3 protein. Here the sample spans 100,000 or so distinct CDR3 sequences, roughly 4% being singletons. This clonotype was found many times. Its antigen is unidentified. The origin of this receptor is a woman aged 18-35 years with multiple sclerosis. The J gene is TRBJ1-1, the V gene TRBV29-1; D unresolved. Sequenced material: PBMCs. The CDR3 DNA follows: TGCAGCTTCCGTCTATTCACTGAAGCTTTCTTT. Amino acids: CSFRLFTEAFF.